This TCR beta chain was sequenced during a study of metastatic and nonmetastatic thyroid tumors. Study overall: Repertoire comparison spanned blood and tumor or nodule tissue of malignant and benign thyroid patients. General study results and limits: When malignant thyroid tumors were compared with benign nodules, TCR beta diversity was reportedly significantly higher in the malignant tumors. This held in both blood and tumor samples.

Comments on this clone: Its antigen is unidentified.

All patients were untreated before thyroid surgery. As originally analysed: A classifier for distant metastasis in papillary thyroid cancer was constructed using CDR3 differences observed across clinicopathological groups. Using MiXCR, TCRdb reanalyzed the PCR reads. The V and J calls, along with clone size, are taken from TCRdb and not from the paper's own processing. Here the sample spans some 35,000 clones, about a third being singletons. The clonotype originates from a female donor with papillary thyroid cancer or a benign thyroid nodule (not recorded which). Some clones in this sample may be carry-over from other donors' samples. Sequenced: tumor tissue.

CDR3 nucleotides: TGTGCCAGCAGCTCCCGGGACAGGACCTACAATGAGCAGTTCTTC. Its protein is CASSSRDRTYNEQFF. The chain has TRBV13 and TRBJ2-1; 8 bases align to TRBD1. Germline CDR1 reads PRHDT; CDR2 reads FYEKMQ (reference sequence). The CDR3 has 15 residues. J was trimmed by 2 bases and V by 4 bases; bases with no gene match: 4.